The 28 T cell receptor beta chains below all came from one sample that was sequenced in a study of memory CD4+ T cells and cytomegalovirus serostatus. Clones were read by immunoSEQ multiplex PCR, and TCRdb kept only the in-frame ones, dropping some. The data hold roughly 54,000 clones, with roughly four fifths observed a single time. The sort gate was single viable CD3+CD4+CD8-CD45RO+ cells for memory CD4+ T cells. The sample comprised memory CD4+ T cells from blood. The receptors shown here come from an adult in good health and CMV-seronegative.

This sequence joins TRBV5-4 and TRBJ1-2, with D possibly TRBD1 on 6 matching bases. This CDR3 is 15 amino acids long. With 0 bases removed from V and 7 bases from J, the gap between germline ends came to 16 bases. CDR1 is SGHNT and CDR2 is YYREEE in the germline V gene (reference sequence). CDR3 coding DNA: TGTGCCAGCAGCTTGGGCCTAACAGGGTCCGGTGGCTACACCTTC. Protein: CASSLGLTGSGGYTF. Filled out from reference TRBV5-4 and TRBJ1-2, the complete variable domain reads ETGVTQSPTHLIKTRGQQVTLRCSSQSGHNTVSWYQQALGQGPQFIFQYYREEENGRGNFPPRFSGLQFPNYSSELNVNALELDDSALYLCASSLGLTGSGGYTFGSGTRLTVV.

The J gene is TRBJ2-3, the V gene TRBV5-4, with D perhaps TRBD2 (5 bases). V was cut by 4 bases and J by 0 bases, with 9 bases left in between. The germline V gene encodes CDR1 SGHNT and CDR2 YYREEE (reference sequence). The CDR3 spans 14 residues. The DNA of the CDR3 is TGTGCCAGCAGCAGGCGGGCTAGCACAGATACGCAGTATTTT. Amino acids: CASSRRASTDTQYF.

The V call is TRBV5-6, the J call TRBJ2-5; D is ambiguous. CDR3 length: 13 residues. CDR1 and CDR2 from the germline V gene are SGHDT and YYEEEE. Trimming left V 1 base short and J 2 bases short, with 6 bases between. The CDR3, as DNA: TGTGCCAGCAGCTTGTTACAGCAAGAGACCCAGTACTTC. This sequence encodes CASSLLQQETQYF.

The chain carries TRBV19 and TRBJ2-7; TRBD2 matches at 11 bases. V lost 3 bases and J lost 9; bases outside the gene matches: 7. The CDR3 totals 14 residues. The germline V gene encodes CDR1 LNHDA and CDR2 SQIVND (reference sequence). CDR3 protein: CASSITGTSGTQYF. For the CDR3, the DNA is TGTGCCAGTAGTATCACCGGGACTAGCGGCACGCAGTACTTC.

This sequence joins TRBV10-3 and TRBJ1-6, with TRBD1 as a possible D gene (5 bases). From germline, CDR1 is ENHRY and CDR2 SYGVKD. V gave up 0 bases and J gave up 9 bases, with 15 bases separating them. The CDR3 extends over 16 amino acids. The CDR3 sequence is CAISESGGGDGSPLHF. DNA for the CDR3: TGTGCCATCAGTGAGTCAGGCGGGGGGGATGGTTCACCCCTCCACTTT.

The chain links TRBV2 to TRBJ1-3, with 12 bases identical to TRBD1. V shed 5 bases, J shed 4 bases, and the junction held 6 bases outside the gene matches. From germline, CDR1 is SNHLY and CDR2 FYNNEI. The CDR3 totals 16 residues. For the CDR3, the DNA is TGTGCCAGCAGTCAGGGACAGGGGGCAACGGGAAACACCATATATTTT. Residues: CASSQGQGATGNTIYF.

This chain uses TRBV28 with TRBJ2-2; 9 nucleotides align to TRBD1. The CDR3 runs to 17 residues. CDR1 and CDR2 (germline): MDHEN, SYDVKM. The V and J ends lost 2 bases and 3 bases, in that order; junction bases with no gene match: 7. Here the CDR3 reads CASSLLGQGYDTGELFF. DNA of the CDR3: TGTGCCAGCAGTTTACTGGGACAGGGTTACGACACCGGGGAGCTGTTTTTT.

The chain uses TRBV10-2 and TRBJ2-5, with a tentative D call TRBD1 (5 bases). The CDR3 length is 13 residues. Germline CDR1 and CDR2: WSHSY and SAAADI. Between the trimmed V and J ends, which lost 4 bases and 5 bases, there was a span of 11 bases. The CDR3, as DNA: TGCGCCAGCAGTGCCCAGGGTCGGGAGACCCAGTACTTC. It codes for CASSAQGRETQYF.

CDR3 DNA sequence: TGTGCCAGCAGCTTGGAGGGCAGGGGGCTCTACGAGCAGTACTTC. This encodes CASSLEGRGLYEQYF. The chain is built from TRBV5-6 and TRBJ2-7; 8 bases match TRBD1. This CDR3 spans 15 amino acids. Germline V CDR1 and CDR2: SGHDT, YYEEEE. With V trimmed by 0 bases and J by 3 bases, 5 bases remained unmatched.

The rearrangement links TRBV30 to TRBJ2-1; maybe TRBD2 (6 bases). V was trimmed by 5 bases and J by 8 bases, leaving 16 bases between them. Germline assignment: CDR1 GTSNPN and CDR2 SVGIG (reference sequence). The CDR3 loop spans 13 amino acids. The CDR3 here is CAWAGSNLDEQFF. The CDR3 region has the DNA TGTGCCTGGGCGGGGTCAAACCTGGATGAGCAGTTCTTC.

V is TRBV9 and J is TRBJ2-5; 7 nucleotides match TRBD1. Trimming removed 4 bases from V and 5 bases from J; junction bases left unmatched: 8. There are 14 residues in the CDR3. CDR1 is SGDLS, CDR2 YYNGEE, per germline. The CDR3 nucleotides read TGTGCCAGCAGCCCACAGGGGTTGGAGGAGACCCAGTACTTC. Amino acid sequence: CASSPQGLEETQYF.

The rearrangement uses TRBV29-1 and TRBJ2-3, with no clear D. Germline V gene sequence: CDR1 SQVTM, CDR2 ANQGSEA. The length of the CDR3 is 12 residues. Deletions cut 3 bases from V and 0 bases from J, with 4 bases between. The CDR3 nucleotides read TGCAGCGTTGACCGGAGCACAGATACGCAGTATTTT. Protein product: CSVDRSTDTQYF.

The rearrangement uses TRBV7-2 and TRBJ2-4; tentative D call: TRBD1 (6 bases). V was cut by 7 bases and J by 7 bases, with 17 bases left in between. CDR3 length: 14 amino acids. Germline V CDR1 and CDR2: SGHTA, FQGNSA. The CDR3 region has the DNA TGTGCCAGCACGACGGACAGCTTGTCGAACATTCAGTACTTC. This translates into CASTTDSLSNIQYF.

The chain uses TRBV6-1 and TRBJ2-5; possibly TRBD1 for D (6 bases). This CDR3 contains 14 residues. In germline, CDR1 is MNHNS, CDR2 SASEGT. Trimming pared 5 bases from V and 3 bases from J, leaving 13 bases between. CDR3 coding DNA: TGTGCCAGCAGTTCCTTTAAGGGGGAAGAGACCCAGTACTTC. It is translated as CASSSFKGEETQYF.

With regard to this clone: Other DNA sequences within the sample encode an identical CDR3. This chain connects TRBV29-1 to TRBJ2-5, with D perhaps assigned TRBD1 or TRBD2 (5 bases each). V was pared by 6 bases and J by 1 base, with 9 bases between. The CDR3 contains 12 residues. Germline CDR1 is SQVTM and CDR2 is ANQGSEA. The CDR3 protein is CSVRDGQETQYF. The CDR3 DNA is TGCAGCGTCCGGGACGGCCAAGAGACCCAGTACTTC. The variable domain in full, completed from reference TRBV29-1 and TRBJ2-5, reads SAVISQKPSRDICQRGTSLTIQCQVDSQVTMMFWYRQQPGQSLTLIATANQGSEATYESGFVIDKFPISRPNLTFSTLTVSNMSPEDSSIYLCSVRDGQETQYFGPGTRLLVL.

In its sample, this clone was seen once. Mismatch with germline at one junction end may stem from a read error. CDR3 loop: CASSLAGGKGEQYF. The CDR3 DNA is TGTGCTAGCAGCTTGGCAGGGGGCAAGGGCGAGCAGTACTTC. This chain connects TRBV7-3 to TRBJ2-7; 8 nucleotides line up with TRBD1. Germline-derived CDR1 and CDR2 are SGHTA and FQGTGA. The CDR3 has 14 residues.

Written as DNA, the CDR3 is TGTGCCAGCAGTGAACTCCCGAACTATGGCTACACCTTC. Translating gives CASSELPNYGYTF. The chain has TRBV2 and TRBJ1-2; no reliable D call. Trimming pared 2 bases from V and 2 bases from J, leaving 6 bases between. CDR3 length equals 13 residues. Germline CDR1 SNHLY, CDR2 FYNNEI.

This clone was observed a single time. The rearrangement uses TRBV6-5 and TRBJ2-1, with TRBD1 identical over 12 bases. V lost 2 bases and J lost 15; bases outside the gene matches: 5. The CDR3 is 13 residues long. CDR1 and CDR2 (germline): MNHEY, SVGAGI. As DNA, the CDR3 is TGTGCCAGCAGTTACCGGGACAGGGGGCGCCTGTTCTTC. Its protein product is CASSYRDRGRLFF.

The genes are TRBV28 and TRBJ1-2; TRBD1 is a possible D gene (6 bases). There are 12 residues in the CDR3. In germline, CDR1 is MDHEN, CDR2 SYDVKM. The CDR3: CAGGQINYGYTF. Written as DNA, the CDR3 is TGTGCGGGGGGACAAATTAACTATGGCTACACCTTC.

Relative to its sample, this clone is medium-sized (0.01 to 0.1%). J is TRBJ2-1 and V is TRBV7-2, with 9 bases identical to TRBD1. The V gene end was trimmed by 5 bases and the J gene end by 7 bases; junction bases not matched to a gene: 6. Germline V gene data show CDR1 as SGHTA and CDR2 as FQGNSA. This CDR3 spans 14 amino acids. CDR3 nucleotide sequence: TGTGCCAGCAGCAGACAGGGGGTAAATAATGAGCAGTTCTTC. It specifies CASSRQGVNNEQFF.

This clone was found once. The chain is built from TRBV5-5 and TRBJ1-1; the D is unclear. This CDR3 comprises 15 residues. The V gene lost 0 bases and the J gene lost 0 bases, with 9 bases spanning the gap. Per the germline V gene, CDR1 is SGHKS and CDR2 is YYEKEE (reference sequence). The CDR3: CASSLEGRLNTEAFF. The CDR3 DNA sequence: TGTGCCAGCAGCTTGGAAGGTCGACTGAACACTGAAGCTTTCTTT.

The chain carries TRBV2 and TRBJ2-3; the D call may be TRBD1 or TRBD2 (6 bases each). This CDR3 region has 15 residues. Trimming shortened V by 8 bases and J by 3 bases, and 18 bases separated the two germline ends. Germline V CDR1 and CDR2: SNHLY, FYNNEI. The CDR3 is CASQTGGGSTDTQYF. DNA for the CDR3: TGTGCCAGCCAAACCGGGGGCGGGTCTACAGATACGCAGTATTTT.

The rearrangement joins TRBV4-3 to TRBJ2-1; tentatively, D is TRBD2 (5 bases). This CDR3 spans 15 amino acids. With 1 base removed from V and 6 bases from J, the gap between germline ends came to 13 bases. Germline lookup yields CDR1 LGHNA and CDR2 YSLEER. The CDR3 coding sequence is TGCGCCAGCAGCCAAGGAAGAGGGATCGGCAATGAGCAGTTCTTC. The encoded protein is CASSQGRGIGNEQFF.

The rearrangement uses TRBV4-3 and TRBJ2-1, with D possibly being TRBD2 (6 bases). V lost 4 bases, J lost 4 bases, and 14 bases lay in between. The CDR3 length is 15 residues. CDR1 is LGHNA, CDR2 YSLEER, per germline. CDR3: CASSRRRADYNEQFF. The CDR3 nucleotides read TGCGCCAGCAGCCGCAGGAGGGCAGATTACAATGAGCAGTTCTTC.

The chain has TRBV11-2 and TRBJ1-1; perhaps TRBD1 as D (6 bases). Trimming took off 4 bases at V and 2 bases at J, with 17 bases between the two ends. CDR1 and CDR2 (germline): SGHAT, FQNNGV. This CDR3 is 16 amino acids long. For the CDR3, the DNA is TGTGCCAGCAGCTCCAGGACAGCCCTTCACAACACTGAAGCTTTCTTT. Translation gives CASSSRTALHNTEAFF.

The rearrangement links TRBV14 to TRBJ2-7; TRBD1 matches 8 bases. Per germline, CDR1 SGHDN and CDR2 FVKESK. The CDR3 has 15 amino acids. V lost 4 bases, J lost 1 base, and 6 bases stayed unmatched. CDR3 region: CASSPRQGLSYEQYF. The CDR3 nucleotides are TGTGCCAGCAGCCCCCGACAGGGGCTATCCTACGAGCAGTACTTC.

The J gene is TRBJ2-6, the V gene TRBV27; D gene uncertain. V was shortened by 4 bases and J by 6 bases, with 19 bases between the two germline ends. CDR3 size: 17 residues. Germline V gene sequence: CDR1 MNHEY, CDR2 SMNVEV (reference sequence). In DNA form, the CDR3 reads TGTGCCAGCAGTTATTGGACGGATCTCTCAAAGGCCAACGTCCTGACTTTC. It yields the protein CASSYWTDLSKANVLTF.

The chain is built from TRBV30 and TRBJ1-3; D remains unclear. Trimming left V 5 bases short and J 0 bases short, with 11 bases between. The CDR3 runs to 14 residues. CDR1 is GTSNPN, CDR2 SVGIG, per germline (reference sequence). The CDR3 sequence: CAWASGVSGNTIYF. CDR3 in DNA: TGTGCCTGGGCCTCAGGCGTCTCTGGAAACACCATATATTTT. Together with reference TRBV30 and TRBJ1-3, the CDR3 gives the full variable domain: SQTIHQWPATLVQPVGSPLSLECTVEGTSNPNLYWYRQAAGRGLQLLFYSVGIGQISSEVPQNLSASRPQDRQFILSSKKLLLSDSGFYLCAWASGVSGNTIYFGEGSWLTVV.